The 7 T cell receptor beta chains reported below all come from one sample, sequenced in a study of OX40 agonist ivuxolimab in advanced cancers. The table came from immunoSEQ multiplex PCR; TCRdb's copy has only in-frame clones and leaves some out. The profile covers about 79,000 clones, with 80% to 95% appearing a single time and approximately 0.3% taken by the ten largest. The sequencing used CD4+ or CD8+ T cells sorted from blood, collected in a trial of the OX40 agonist ivuxolimab. These receptors were obtained from an adult with an advanced solid tumor such as melanoma, head and neck, liver or kidney cancer.

The genes are TRBV19 and TRBJ2-7; TRBD2 might be the D (6 bases). The CDR3 consists of 11 residues. V lost 10 bases and J 3 bases, leaving 10 bases between the germline ends. Germline CDR1 reads LNHDA; CDR2 reads SQIVND (reference sequence). CDR3 region: CATKEGYEQYF. CDR3 nucleotides: TGTGCCACCAAGGAGGGCTACGAGCAGTACTTC.

This clone was detected only once. This chain uses TRBV7-9 with TRBJ1-6; D not certain. Trimming cost V 2 bases and J 9 bases, with 14 bases left between them. Looked up from germline, CDR1 is SEHNR and CDR2 is FQNEAQ (reference sequence). This CDR3 has 15 amino acids. For the CDR3, the DNA is TGTGCCAGCAGCTTAACGGGCACGGATCTTTCACCCCTCCACTTT. Translated, it gives CASSLTGTDLSPLHF.

A single count supports this clone. The chain employs TRBV25-1 and TRBJ1-4; TRBD1 matches 8 bases. J lost 4 bases, V lost 2 bases, and 3 bases had no gene match. This CDR3 is built from 15 residues. Per germline, CDR1 MGHDK and CDR2 SYGVNS. The CDR3 DNA reads as TGTGCCAGCAGTGAACCGGGACAGGATAATGAAAAACTGTTTTTT. It codes for CASSEPGQDNEKLFF.

The CDR3 spells CASSPGQEYNSPLHF. The CDR3 DNA sequence: TGTGCCAGTAGTCCGGGACAGGAGTATAATTCACCCCTCCACTTT. The V gene is TRBV19, the J gene TRBJ1-6, with 8 bases that match TRBD1. The CDR3 length is 15 residues. Germline CDR1 is LNHDA and CDR2 is SQIVND (reference sequence). Trimming took 5 bases from V and 4 from J; bases not matched to a gene: 4.

The V call is TRBV6-6, the J call TRBJ1-5; 8 bases are a match to TRBD1. CDR1 is MNHNY, CDR2 SVGAGI, per germline (reference sequence). The CDR3 totals 14 residues. The V gene end was trimmed by 6 bases and the J gene end by 6 bases; junction bases not matched to a gene: 7. The CDR3 DNA sequence: TGTGCCAGCAGGCCAGGGGGCGCAGGTCAGCCCCAGCATTTT. This codes for CASRPGGAGQPQHF.

This clone was counted only a few times. The chain carries TRBV19 and TRBJ2-2, with D perhaps TRBD1 or TRBD2 (6 bases each). Germline lookup yields CDR1 LNHDA and CDR2 SQIVND (reference sequence). The germline V and J ends were trimmed by 9 bases and 2 bases, with 19 bases remaining between them. CDR3 length: 16 residues. The CDR3 nucleotides are TGTGCCAGCTATAATACAGGGCGGGGAAACACCGGGGAGCTGTTTTTT. This translates into CASYNTGRGNTGELFF.

This clone turned up a few times. The chain couples TRBV6-1 to TRBJ1-6; D ambiguous. This CDR3 comprises 15 residues. Between the trimmed V and J ends, which lost 1 base and 3 bases, there was a span of 7 bases. The germline V gene encodes CDR1 MNHNS and CDR2 SASEGT. CDR3 DNA sequence: TGTGCCAGCAGTGAAGTGGCGGGCTATAATTCACCCCTCCACTTT. Its translation is CASSEVAGYNSPLHF.